This T cell receptor beta chain was recovered during a study of T cells in Graves' hyperthyroidism and ophthalmopathy. Background on the study: Staff took peripheral blood when the initial diagnosis was made, before any treatment began.

The definition of stable Graves' hyperthyroidism was no ophthalmopathy progression within 18 months. Patients showing uncontrolled infection, other autoimmune disease, pregnancy or lactation were ineligible. Amplification of TCR beta CDR3 regions was performed using RNA transcripts as template. When the TCR CDR3 underwent first-round RT-PCR, the HTBI primer set was used. TCRdb re-called the multiplex PCR reads with MiXCR, one entry per CDR3 protein. The table has about 100,000 distinct CDR3 sequences, roughly 15% seen once; the top ten hold about 42%. The CDR3 loop spans 12 amino acids. Germline V CDR1 and CDR2: MDHEN, SYDVKM. V was shortened by 2 bases and J by 8 bases, with 9 bases between the two germline ends.

Source material: blood. This receptor was identified in a woman between 45 and 60 years old with Graves' hyperthyroidism. The chain links TRBV28 to TRBJ1-1, with no clear D. CDR3 sequence reads: CASSLSHREAFF. In nucleotides, the CDR3 is TGTGCCAGCAGTTTAAGCCATCGAGAAGCTTTCTTT.